This entry describes one T cell receptor (beta chain). The data belong to a study of cytomegalovirus exposure and HLA in healthy donors. 13 Jbeta primers and 60 Vbeta primers were used for the PCR. Method: immunoSEQ multiplex PCR; TCRdb's copy keeps in-frame clones and lacks some. The sample has about 170,000 clones, about three quarters seen once. CDR1 and CDR2 (germline): SGHDT, YYEEEE. This CDR3 is 15 amino acids long. Trimming pared 2 bases from V and 9 bases from J, leaving 21 bases between. The J gene is TRBJ2-7, the V gene TRBV5-6, with a weak D call TRBD1 (7 bases). The receptor was derived from a female donor in good health and CMV-seronegative. Material for sequencing was PBMCs. CDR3 DNA: TGTGCCAGCAGCTTTGTCAGGGGGGTTTTCGACGTGCAGTACTTC. Protein sequence: CASSFVRGVFDVQYF. Filled out from reference TRBV5-6 and TRBJ2-7, the complete variable domain reads DAGVTQSPTHLIKTRGQQVTLRCSPKSGHDTVSWYQQALGQGPQFIFQYYEEEERQRGNFPDRFSGHQFPNYSSELNVNALLLGDSALYLCASSFVRGVFDVQYFGPGTRLTVT.